Listed here are 27 T cell receptor beta chains from one sample, sequenced in a study of T cells in Graves' hyperthyroidism and ophthalmopathy. Amplification targeted TCR beta CDR3 regions from RNA transcripts. The TCR CDR3 first-round RT-PCR relied on the HTBI primer set. TCRdb recomputed calls from the multiplex PCR reads with MiXCR, one row per CDR3 protein. This sample has fewer than 500,000 distinct CDR3 sequences, with 13% found just once. Specimen: blood. These receptors were collected from a man aged 25 to 40 with Graves' hyperthyroidism that later progressed to Graves' ophthalmopathy.

This clonotype was seen repeatedly, ten times or more. V usage is TRBV27 and J usage is TRBJ1-5; no clear D. In germline, CDR1 is MNHEY, CDR2 SMNVEV (reference sequence). The CDR3 has 16 residues. V dropped 0 bases and J dropped 7 bases, with 16 bases sitting between them. CDR3 protein: CASSLSRSGVGQPQHF. The CDR3 DNA follows: TGTGCCAGCAGTTTATCGAGGTCCGGGGTGGGGCAGCCCCAGCATTTT.

This clonotype has ten or more counts. The chain couples TRBV20-1 to TRBJ1-3; 7 bases are a match to TRBD1. CDR1 is DFQATT, CDR2 SNEGSKA, per germline (reference sequence). The CDR3 length is 15 residues. V lost 2 bases to trimming and J lost 2 bases; unmatched junction nucleotides: 6. The CDR3 sequence: CSARRRQGPGNTIYF. The DNA for the CDR3 is TGCAGTGCTAGAAGAAGACAGGGTCCTGGAAACACCATATATTTT.

Remarks on this clonotype: A much larger clonotype is one base distant, so this may be a read error. V gene TRBV27 combines with J gene TRBJ2-2; TRBD2 matches 9 bases. This CDR3 has 16 residues. The ends lost 4 bases at V and 6 bases at J; junction bases unmatched: 9. The germline V gene encodes CDR1 MNHEY and CDR2 SMNVEV (reference sequence). This chain's CDR3 is CASSWGGLALAGELFF. As DNA, the CDR3 is TGTGCCAGCAGTTGGGGGGGACTAGCTTTAGCCGGGGAGCTGTTTTTT.

In its sample, this clonotype was seen a few times. The genes are TRBV10-3 and TRBJ2-3; 9 bases agree with TRBD2. This CDR3 comprises 16 residues. In germline, CDR1 is ENHRY, CDR2 SYGVKD. Trimming removed 0 bases from V and 2 bases from J; junction bases left unmatched: 3. CDR3 amino acids: CAISESPSGATDTQYF. CDR3 nucleotides: TGTGCCATCAGTGAGTCCCCTAGCGGGGCCACAGATACGCAGTATTTT.

This clonotype was observed a handful of times. As DNA, the CDR3 is TGTGCCAGCAGCCTACCACAGGGTCCCGGGGAGCTGTTTTTT. Translated: CASSLPQGPGELFF. The chain is built from TRBV7-9 and TRBJ2-2, with a weak D call TRBD1 (6 bases). The CDR3 has 14 amino acids. The ends were cut back, 5 bases at V and 6 bases at J, with 13 bases in the middle. CDR1 is SEHNR, CDR2 FQNEAQ, per germline (reference sequence).

This clonotype occurred many times. V and J are TRBV5-1 and TRBJ1-1; tentative D call: TRBD1 (6 bases). The V and J ends lost 3 bases and 5 bases respectively, with 11 bases between them. The CDR3 is 13 residues long. Germline CDR1 and CDR2: SGHRS and YFSETQ. The CDR3 spells CASSSTGETEAFF. The CDR3 DNA reads TGCGCCAGCAGCTCGACAGGAGAGACTGAAGCTTTCTTT. The full variable domain, rest sourced from reference TRBV5-1 and TRBJ1-1, is KAGVTQTPRYLIKTRGQQVTLSCSPISGHRSVSWYQQTPGQGLQFLFEYFSETQRNKGNFPGRFSGRQFSNSRSEMNVSTLELGDSALYLCASSSTGETEAFFGQGTRLTVV.

The chain uses TRBV5-1 and TRBJ2-2, with 13 bases fitting TRBD2. Per the germline V gene, CDR1 is SGHRS and CDR2 is YFSETQ. V lost 4 bases to trimming and J lost 5 bases; unmatched junction nucleotides: 5. The CDR3 covers 16 residues. The CDR3 sequence is CASSLRTSGGTGELFF. The CDR3, as DNA: TGCGCCAGCAGCCTACGGACTAGCGGGGGAACCGGGGAGCTGTTTTTT.

This clonotype was observed at least ten times. The DNA for the CDR3 is TGTGCCAGCAGTGAAAGCAGGTGGAGGGGGACCGGGGAGCTGTTTTTT. It yields the protein CASSESRWRGTGELFF. V usage is TRBV6-1 and J usage is TRBJ2-2; D possibly uses TRBD1 or TRBD2 (6 bases each). In germline, CDR1 is MNHNS, CDR2 SASEGT. The CDR3 length is 16 residues. Trimming stripped 2 bases from V and 5 bases from J, with 15 bases between.

This clonotype was detected many times. The genes are TRBV13 and TRBJ1-1, with no clear D. The V end was cut by 5 bases, the J end by 0 bases, with 10 bases between. This CDR3 spans 14 amino acids. Germline V lookup: CDR1 PRHDT, CDR2 FYEKMQ (reference sequence). CDR3 protein: CASSGRVVNTEAFF. CDR3 sequence (DNA): TGTGCCAGCAGCGGAAGGGTTGTGAACACTGAAGCTTTCTTT.

The CDR3 sequence: CASRASEGWPNEQFF. DNA for the CDR3: TGTGCCAGCAGGGCGTCAGAGGGATGGCCCAATGAGCAGTTCTTC. The V and J genes are TRBV6-1 and TRBJ2-1; tentatively, D is TRBD2 (5 bases). CDR1 is MNHNS and CDR2 is SASEGT in the germline V gene. Trimming removed 6 bases at V and 6 bases at J, with 18 bases between. This CDR3 comprises 15 residues.

The V gene is TRBV5-1, the J gene TRBJ1-5; D is unresolved. Trimming took off 3 bases at V and 4 bases at J, with 8 bases between the two ends. CDR3 length: 13 residues. The germline V gene has CDR1 SGHRS and CDR2 YFSETQ. The CDR3, as DNA: TGCGCCAGCAGCTACAGCTATAATCAGCCCCAGCATTTT. Translating it yields CASSYSYNQPQHF.

This clonotype showed up many times. This sequence joins TRBV24-1 and TRBJ2-7, with 8 bases lining up with TRBD1. CDR3 length: 14 residues. V was pared by 4 bases and J by 7 bases, with 8 bases of the junction left unmatched. CDR1 KGHDR and CDR2 SFDVKD come from the germline V gene. The CDR3 DNA reads as TGTGCCACCAGTGAAACGACAGGGGACCGAGAGCAGTACTTC. It specifies CATSETTGDREQYF.

This clonotype was seen more than once but under ten times. V and J are TRBV7-9 and TRBJ2-5; TRBD2 is a possible D gene (7 bases). V was shortened by 5 bases and J by 6 bases, with 22 bases between the two germline ends. Germline lookup yields CDR1 SEHNR and CDR2 FQNEAQ (reference sequence). The CDR3 is 16 amino acids. The CDR3 region has the DNA TGTGCCAGCAGCCAGGCCAATGGGGGGGGCTGGAAGACCCAGTACTTC. Encoded protein: CASSQANGGGWKTQYF.

This clonotype came up many times. This rearrangement joins TRBV11-1 to TRBJ2-5; D may match TRBD1 or TRBD2 (5 bases each). Trimming stripped 5 bases from V and 2 bases from J, with 15 bases between. The CDR3 has 15 residues. In germline, CDR1 is SGHAT, CDR2 FQDESV (reference sequence). The CDR3 protein is CASSPVGTAQETQYF. In DNA, the CDR3 is TGTGCCAGCAGCCCTGTGGGGACCGCTCAAGAGACCCAGTACTTC.

This clonotype was observed a handful of times. The chain uses TRBV9 and TRBJ2-7; D gene ambiguous. Trimming left V 5 bases short and J 6 bases short, with 15 bases between. CDR3 length equals 13 residues. The germline gives CDR1 SGDLS, CDR2 YYNGEE. DNA for the CDR3: TGTGCCAGCAGTCGGACCTCCCTTGGCGAGCAGTACTTC. This sequence encodes CASSRTSLGEQYF.

This clonotype has only a few counts. The CDR3 region is CASSIRDRVHEQFF. The DNA for the CDR3 is TGCGCCAGCAGCATCCGGGACAGGGTTCATGAGCAGTTCTTC. The gene calls are TRBV4-1 and TRBJ2-1, with 9 bases that match TRBD1. Germline-derived CDR1 and CDR2 are MGHRA and YSYEKL. The CDR3 covers 14 residues. V dropped 5 bases and J dropped 8; count of bases not matched to a gene: 7.

In regard to this clonotype: One end of the junction is discordant with germline, which a read error may explain. CDR3 sequence (DNA): TGTGCCAGCAGTTACCGGACAGGCGATGGCTGCACCTTC. As protein: CASSYRTGDGCTF. This sequence joins TRBV6-5 and TRBJ1-2; 7 positions match TRBD1. This CDR3 has 13 residues. The V gene's germline CDR1 is MNHEY and CDR2 SVGAGI.

The chain uses TRBV7-9 and TRBJ2-5, with TRBD1 matching over 7 bases. Germline assignment: CDR1 SEHNR and CDR2 FQNEAQ (reference sequence). The CDR3 spans 16 residues. The junction had 12 bases not matched to a gene; V was cut back by 4 bases and J by 4 bases. CDR3: CASSCPPAGGPETQYF. The DNA of the CDR3 is TGTGCCAGCAGCTGCCCTCCAGCAGGGGGTCCAGAGACCCAGTACTTC. The full variable domain, completed using reference TRBV7-9 and TRBJ2-5, is DTGVSQNPRHKITKRGQNVTFRCDPISEHNRLYWYRQTLGQGPEFLTYFQNEAQLEKSRLLSDRFSAERPKGSFSTLEIQRTEQGDSAMYLCASSCPPAGGPETQYFGPGTRLLVL.

This chain uses TRBV9 with TRBJ1-2; no definite D call. Germline-derived CDR1 and CDR2 are SGDLS and YYNGEE. V gave up 4 bases and J gave up 7 bases, with 17 bases separating them. This CDR3 is built from 14 residues. Here the CDR3 DNA reads TGTGCCAGCAGCCCGCACAGCCAAGCGGGTGGCTACACCTTC. Translation gives CASSPHSQAGGYTF.

This clonotype was observed at least ten times. The V and J genes are TRBV28 and TRBJ2-2; D gene unclear. The germline CDR1 and CDR2 sequences are MDHEN and SYDVKM. V lost 3 bases, J lost 7 bases, and 9 bases lay in between. The CDR3 spans 13 residues. CDR3 protein: CASSFDSGGELFF. CDR3 DNA: TGTGCCAGCAGTTTTGACTCCGGCGGGGAGCTGTTTTTT.

Comments on this clonotype: A much larger clonotype is one base distant, so this may be a read error. V gene TRBV28 combines with J gene TRBJ1-1; D is unresolved. CDR3 length: 15 residues. Per the germline V gene, CDR1 is MDHEN and CDR2 is SYDVKM. The CDR3 DNA reads TGTGCCAGCAGTTTGATTGACCGACGGAACATTGAAGCTTTCTTT. Its protein product is CASSLIDRRNIEAFF.

This clonotype was recorded only once. The chain links TRBV29-1 to TRBJ1-2; 7 bases align to TRBD1. The V gene's germline CDR1 is SQVTM and CDR2 ANQGSEA. Trimming took 5 bases from V and 5 from J; bases not matched to a gene: 11. This CDR3 region has 14 residues. CDR3 in amino acids: CSVYFPGTDYGYTF. Here the CDR3 DNA reads TGCAGCGTTTACTTCCCCGGGACAGATTATGGCTACACCTTC.

This clonotype was observed many times. This sequence joins TRBV6-1 and TRBJ2-2, with D uncertain. This CDR3 has 13 amino acids. V lost 6 bases and J lost 3, with 8 bases in between. In germline, CDR1 is MNHNS, CDR2 SASEGT. The CDR3 loop is CASRGYYTGELFF. The CDR3 region has the DNA TGTGCCAGCAGAGGGTATTACACCGGGGAGCTGTTTTTT.

The chain is built from TRBV4-1 and TRBJ1-5; D remains unclear. The length of the CDR3 is 14 residues. V was cut by 1 base and J by 5 bases, with 9 bases left in between. Germline CDR1 is MGHRA and CDR2 is YSYEKL. This CDR3 is CASSQVSLYQPQHF. CDR3 DNA sequence: TGCGCCAGCAGCCAAGTGTCCCTTTATCAGCCCCAGCATTTT.

This clonotype appeared a few times. The genes are TRBV9 and TRBJ2-3; TRBD1 aligns across 9 bases. Germline assignment: CDR1 SGDLS and CDR2 YYNGEE. V lost 0 bases to trimming and J lost 3 bases; unmatched junction nucleotides: 5. CDR3 size: 16 residues. The CDR3 sequence: CASSVGDRGRTDTQYF. CDR3 nucleotides: TGTGCCAGCAGCGTAGGAGACAGGGGGAGGACAGATACGCAGTATTTT. The whole variable domain, filled in from reference TRBV9 and TRBJ2-3, reads DSGVTQTPKHLITATGQRVTLRCSPRSGDLSVYWYQQSLDQGLQFLIQYYNGEERAKGNILERFSAQQFPDLHSELNLSSLELGDSALYFCASSVGDRGRTDTQYFGPGTRLTVL.

This clonotype came up many times. The gene calls are TRBV2 and TRBJ1-1; D perhaps matches TRBD1 (5 bases). CDR1 and CDR2 (germline): SNHLY, FYNNEI. Trimming took 2 bases from V and 3 from J, leaving 10 bases between them. This CDR3 is built from 14 residues. CDR3: CASSETGGDTEAFF. The CDR3 DNA reads as TGTGCCAGCAGTGAAACTGGGGGTGACACTGAAGCTTTCTTT.

The V call is TRBV7-2, the J call TRBJ1-3; D is perhaps TRBD1 (6 bases). Trimming pared 0 bases from V and 2 bases from J, leaving 17 bases between. The CDR3 is 18 residues long. Germline CDR1 reads SGHTA; CDR2 reads FQGNSA. The CDR3: CASSLAGGPPEAGNTIYF. For the CDR3, the DNA is TGTGCCAGCAGCTTAGCTGGGGGGCCCCCGGAGGCTGGAAACACCATATATTTT.